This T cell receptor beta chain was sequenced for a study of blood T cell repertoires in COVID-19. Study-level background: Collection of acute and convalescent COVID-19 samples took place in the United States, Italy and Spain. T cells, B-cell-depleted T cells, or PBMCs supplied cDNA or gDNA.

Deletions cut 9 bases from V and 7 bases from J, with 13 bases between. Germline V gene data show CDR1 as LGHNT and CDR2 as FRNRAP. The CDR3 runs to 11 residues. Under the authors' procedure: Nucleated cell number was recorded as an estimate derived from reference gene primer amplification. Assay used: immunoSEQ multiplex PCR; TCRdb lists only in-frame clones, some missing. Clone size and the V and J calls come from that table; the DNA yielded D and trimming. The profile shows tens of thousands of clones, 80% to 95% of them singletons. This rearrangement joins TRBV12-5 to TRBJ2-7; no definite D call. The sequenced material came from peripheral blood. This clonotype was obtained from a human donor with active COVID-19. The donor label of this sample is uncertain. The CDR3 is CASRINREQYF. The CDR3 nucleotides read TGTGCTAGCCGAATTAATCGGGAGCAGTACTTC.